These 13 T cell receptor beta chains originate from one sample sequenced in a study of T-cell reconstitution after alpha-beta-depleted transplantation in children. Unique molecular identifiers tagged the TCRbeta library. TCRdb used MiXCR to reprocess the PCR reads, holding one entry per CDR3 protein. The data show 640,000 or so distinct CDR3 sequences, approximately 16% seen once. Sequenced here: PBMCs from the stem cell graft donor, sampled from the stem cell graft. These receptors all come from a human donor who donated a stem cell graft to a child with acute myeloid leukemia.

The table lists this clonotype with a few counts. A read error may account for a junction end that differs from germline. This rearrangement joins TRBV20-1 to TRBJ2-1, with 13 bases lining up with TRBD2. Germline lookup yields CDR1 DFQATT and CDR2 SNEGSKA (reference sequence). This CDR3 spans 17 amino acids. The CDR3 DNA reads TGCTGTGCTAGGGAACTGGGACTAGCGGGAACCTACAATGAGCAGTTCTTC. Translated: CCARELGLAGTYNEQFF.

At least ten counts were recorded for this clonotype. V and J are TRBV20-1 and TRBJ2-3, with unresolved D. The V end lost 1 base, the J end lost 0 bases, and 8 bases lay between the germline ends. The CDR3 runs 14 residues. The germline gives CDR1 DFQATT, CDR2 SNEGSKA (reference sequence). The CDR3 region has the DNA TGCAGTGCTAGAGGCGGTACTAGCACAGATACGCAGTATTTT. It specifies CSARGGTSTDTQYF.

This clonotype was detected ten times or more. This chain joins TRBV25-1 and TRBJ2-7; no clear D. The CDR3 is 14 residues long. Trimming removed 0 bases at V and 4 bases at J, with 10 bases between. The germline V gene encodes CDR1 MGHDK and CDR2 SYGVNS. The CDR3, as DNA: TGTGCCAGCAGTGAATATGGAACAGTGTACGAGCAGTACTTC. Its translation is CASSEYGTVYEQYF.

This clonotype occurred many times. The chain links TRBV20-1 to TRBJ1-5, with a tentative D call TRBD1 (6 bases). CDR3 size: 15 residues. The V and J ends lost 0 bases and 4 bases respectively, with 13 bases between them. The germline CDR1 and CDR2 sequences are DFQATT and SNEGSKA (reference sequence). The CDR3 nucleotides are TGCAGTGCTAGAGATGGGGGCGCGGGTAATCAGCCCCAGCATTTT. This gives the protein CSARDGGAGNQPQHF.

The table lists this clonotype with a few counts. V and J are TRBV5-1 and TRBJ1-5; weak D call: TRBD1 (5 bases). The germline V and J ends were trimmed by 4 bases and 3 bases, with 11 bases remaining between them. CDR1 is SGHRS and CDR2 is YFSETQ in the germline V gene. This CDR3 region has 14 residues. The CDR3 coding sequence is TGCGCCAGCAGCCAGGGCGGGACCAATCAGCCCCAGCATTTT. Its translation is CASSQGGTNQPQHF.

This clonotype has at least ten counts. The chain is built from TRBV20-1 and TRBJ1-5; 8 bases line up with TRBD1. This CDR3 has 18 amino acids. The germline V gene encodes CDR1 DFQATT and CDR2 SNEGSKA (reference sequence). J lost 2 bases, V lost 0 bases, and 12 bases had no gene match. CDR3 coding DNA: TGCAGTGCTAGAGATGGCGGGACAGGCCCACGACGCAATCAGCCCCAGCATTTT. This gives the protein CSARDGGTGPRRNQPQHF.

This clonotype appeared many times. This sequence joins TRBV20-1 and TRBJ1-2; tentative D call: TRBD1 (6 bases). This CDR3 is built from 15 residues. V was clipped by 0 bases and J by 3 bases, with 14 bases between them. Germline assignment: CDR1 DFQATT and CDR2 SNEGSKA (reference sequence). The CDR3 spells CSARDLQGWDYGYTF. The CDR3 DNA sequence: TGCAGTGCTAGAGATCTTCAGGGGTGGGACTATGGCTACACCTTC.

This clonotype was observed many times. The V call is TRBV27, the J call TRBJ2-7; 8 nucleotides match TRBD1. There are 16 residues in the CDR3. Trimming removed 3 bases from V and 2 bases from J; junction bases left unmatched: 9. Germline CDR1 MNHEY, CDR2 SMNVEV (reference sequence). CDR3 sequence (DNA): TGTGCCAGCAGTTTGGGAGGACAGGGAGGCGCCTACGAGCAGTACTTC. This translates into CASSLGGQGGAYEQYF.

This clonotype appeared many times. The V and J genes are TRBV29-1 and TRBJ1-2; D perhaps matches TRBD1 (5 bases). This CDR3 is 11 amino acids long. Germline V gene sequence: CDR1 SQVTM, CDR2 ANQGSEA. With 6 bases removed from V and 6 bases from J, the gap between germline ends came to 11 bases. In nucleotides, the CDR3 is TGCAGCGTCGGGCGGGGGGATGGCTACACCTTC. Its translation is CSVGRGDGYTF.

The V call is TRBV7-2, the J call TRBJ2-3, with 10 bases identical to TRBD2. There are 16 residues in the CDR3. Germline V lookup: CDR1 SGHTA, CDR2 FQGNSA. Losses at the gene ends were 1 base for V and 6 bases for J; bases not matched to a gene: 7. This chain's CDR3 is CASSLEDLAGVDTQYF. The CDR3 region has the DNA TGTGCCAGCAGCTTAGAGGATCTAGCGGGGGTGGATACGCAGTATTTT. The variable domain in full, with the rest retrieved from reference TRBV7-2 and TRBJ2-3, is GAGVSQSPSNKVTEKGKDVELRCDPISGHTALYWYRQSLGQGLEFLIYFQGNSAPDKSGLPSDRFSAERTGGSVSTLTIQRTQQEDSAVYLCASSLEDLAGVDTQYFGPGTRLTVL.

Ten or more counts support this clonotype. This chain connects TRBV9 to TRBJ1-1; unclear D gene. There are 13 residues in the CDR3. CDR1 and CDR2 (germline): SGDLS, YYNGEE. V dropped 4 bases and J dropped 1 base, with 8 bases sitting between them. The CDR3 DNA is TGTGCCAGCAGCCCCCTGGAGAACACTGAAGCTTTCTTT. It specifies CASSPLENTEAFF.

This clonotype was picked up many times. The gene calls are TRBV20-1 and TRBJ2-7; D is tentatively TRBD1 or TRBD2 (5 bases each). Germline CDR1 DFQATT, CDR2 SNEGSKA (reference sequence). The CDR3 is made up of 16 amino acids. The V end was cut by 3 bases, the J end by 2 bases, with 20 bases between. The CDR3, as DNA: TGCAGTGCTAGTAAGGATTGGGGGTTCGGTACCTACGAGCAGTACTTC. This encodes CSASKDWGFGTYEQYF.

This clonotype was observed many times. The chain uses TRBV20-1 and TRBJ1-5; no clear D gene. This CDR3 has 13 residues. V was cut by 2 bases and J by 4 bases, with 9 bases left in between. Germline V gene data show CDR1 as DFQATT and CDR2 as SNEGSKA (reference sequence). CDR3 residues: CSARSLGNQPQHF. As DNA, the CDR3 is TGCAGTGCTAGATCGTTGGGAAATCAGCCCCAGCATTTT.